The 15 T cell receptor beta chains in this list originate from one sample, sequenced in a study of shared clonotypes between healthy human individuals. Generated by immunoSEQ multiplex PCR, the TCRdb table keeps only in-frame clones and is missing some. The sample includes 450,000 or so clones, 75% to 80% of them seen just once. Specimen: PBMCs. The receptor source for this set is a woman aged 35 to 49 in good health. Some clones in this sample may be carry-over from other donors' samples.

This clone came up a few times. The V call is TRBV30, the J call TRBJ1-2, with D possibly TRBD1 on 5 matching bases. The CDR3 runs to 14 residues. Germline V gene data show CDR1 as GTSNPN and CDR2 as SVGIG (reference sequence). Trimming took 1 base from V and 7 from J, leaving 16 bases between them. The CDR3 loop reads CAWSDGRDNGGYTF. The CDR3 coding sequence is TGTGCCTGGAGTGACGGCAGGGATAACGGTGGCTACACCTTC.

This clone appeared a few times. The chain couples TRBV7-2 to TRBJ2-3, with 8 positions matching TRBD1. Germline V lookup: CDR1 SGHTA, CDR2 FQGNSA. The CDR3 consists of 16 residues. V lost 5 bases to trimming and J lost 6 bases; unmatched junction nucleotides: 13. The CDR3 loop is CASSPSGGAGYDTQYF. The CDR3 DNA sequence: TGTGCCAGCAGCCCCTCAGGGGGCGCTGGGTATGATACGCAGTATTTT.

The chain couples TRBV28 to TRBJ2-3; TRBD2 matches 12 bases. After removal of 4 bases from V and 5 bases from J, the junction contained 7 bases not matched to a gene. Germline CDR1 reads MDHEN; CDR2 reads SYDVKM. This CDR3 has 16 amino acids. This CDR3 reads CASSSPSGRVKDTQYF. The CDR3 DNA is TGTGCCAGCAGTTCCCCTAGCGGGAGGGTTAAAGATACGCAGTATTTT.

CDR3 DNA sequence: TGTGCCAGCAGTTTGAACGGGGGGTCCCCCTATGGCTACACCTTC. It codes for CASSLNGGSPYGYTF. J is TRBJ1-2 and V is TRBV27; D is perhaps TRBD1 (5 bases). CDR3 size: 15 residues. Germline CDR1 and CDR2: MNHEY and SMNVEV (reference sequence). V dropped 3 bases and J dropped 4 bases, with 15 bases sitting between them.

The chain carries TRBV6-5 and TRBJ1-2; 7 positions match TRBD1. This CDR3 comprises 13 residues. CDR1 is MNHEY, CDR2 SVGAGI, per germline. Germline trimming cut 4 bases from V and 3 bases from J; bases unmatched to any gene: 2. CDR3 amino acids: CASSWQGDYGYTF. Here the CDR3 DNA reads TGTGCCAGCAGTTGGCAGGGGGACTATGGCTACACCTTC.

J is TRBJ2-1 and V is TRBV7-2; the match to TRBD1 covers 7 bases. The germline V gene encodes CDR1 SGHTA and CDR2 FQGNSA. Trimming removed 2 bases from V and 5 bases from J; junction bases left unmatched: 6. This CDR3 is 15 amino acids long. The CDR3 region is CASSLSQGTDNEQFF. DNA for the CDR3: TGTGCCAGCAGCTTATCACAGGGGACGGACAATGAGCAGTTCTTC. Together with reference TRBV7-2 and TRBJ2-1, the CDR3 gives the full variable domain: GAGVSQSPSNKVTEKGKDVELRCDPISGHTALYWYRQSLGQGLEFLIYFQGNSAPDKSGLPSDRFSAERTGGSVSTLTIQRTQQEDSAVYLCASSLSQGTDNEQFFGPGTRLTVL.

The chain carries TRBV29-1 and TRBJ2-7; 8 nucleotides agree with TRBD2. There are 13 residues in the CDR3. Germline CDR1 and CDR2: SQVTM and ANQGSEA. The trim removed 7 bases at V and 6 bases at J, leaving 11 bases unmatched. The CDR3 DNA reads TGCAGCGCCAGAGCGGGAGAATCTGGCGAGCAGTACTTC. The encoded protein is CSARAGESGEQYF.

This clone has a handful of counts. Other DNA sequences within the sample encode an identical CDR3. V gene TRBV7-8 combines with J gene TRBJ2-5; D remains ambiguous. Germline CDR1 reads SGHVS; CDR2 reads FQNEAQ. This CDR3 is 11 amino acids long. Trimming took 5 bases from V and 4 from J, leaving 5 bases between them. CDR3 sequence: CASSPVETQYF. The CDR3 nucleotides read TGTGCCAGCAGCCCGGTAGAGACCCAGTACTTC. The variable domain in full, with the rest retrieved from reference TRBV7-8 and TRBJ2-5, is GAGVSQSPRYKVAKRGQDVALRCDPISGHVSLFWYQQALGQGPEFLTYFQNEAQLDKSGLPSDRFFAERPEGSVSTLKIQRTQQEDSAVYLCASSPVETQYFGPGTRLLVL.

This clone is a singleton in its sample. The chain recombines TRBV2 with TRBJ2-3, with 14 bases matching TRBD2. The CDR3 totals 16 residues. J was trimmed by 7 bases and V by 5 bases; bases with no gene match: 8. In germline, CDR1 is SNHLY, CDR2 FYNNEI. In nucleotides, the CDR3 is TGTGCCAGCAGTCCCAGACTAGCGGGAGGGAGAAATACGCAGTATTTT. Translation gives CASSPRLAGGRNTQYF.

This chain uses TRBV2 with TRBJ1-1; D possibly corresponds to TRBD1 (5 bases). The CDR3 covers 14 residues. The V gene lost 8 bases and the J gene lost 5 bases, with 18 bases spanning the gap. Per the germline V gene, CDR1 is SNHLY and CDR2 is FYNNEI. The CDR3 sequence: CASSPVVGETEAFF. Here the CDR3 DNA reads TGTGCCAGCTCTCCGGTGGTGGGGGAAACTGAAGCTTTCTTT. Supplemented by reference TRBV2 and TRBJ1-1, the full variable domain reads EPEVTQTPSHQVTQMGQEVILRCVPISNHLYFYWYRQILGQKVEFLVSFYNNEISEKSEIFDDQFSVERPDGSNFTLKIRSTKLEDSAMYFCASSPVVGETEAFFGQGTRLTVV.

The chain is built from TRBV10-3 and TRBJ2-7, with 10 bases identical to TRBD2. Trimming at V came to 3 bases and at J to 4 bases, leaving 3 bases not matched to a gene. Germline V gene sequence: CDR1 ENHRY, CDR2 SYGVKD. The CDR3 runs 14 residues. CDR3: CAISDSSGSYEQYF. DNA for the CDR3: TGTGCCATCAGTGATTCTAGCGGGAGTTACGAGCAGTACTTC.

This chain joins TRBV2 and TRBJ1-2; TRBD1 matches at 7 bases. The CDR3 has 14 amino acids. CDR1 and CDR2 (germline): SNHLY, FYNNEI. V lost 6 bases to trimming and J lost 0 bases; unmatched junction nucleotides: 4. The DNA of the CDR3 is TGTGCCAGCAGCGGGGACAGAACTAACTATGGCTACACCTTC. Amino acids: CASSGDRTNYGYTF.

As regards this clone: A far larger clone is just one base off, so this is likely a read error. The sample has other DNA sequences that encode this CDR3 too. The CDR3 region has the DNA TGTGCCAGCAGCTCCGGACAGGGGACGAACACTGAAGCCTTCTTT. This gives the protein CASSSGQGTNTEAFF. V gene TRBV7-2 combines with J gene TRBJ1-1; 9 bases map to TRBD1. The germline CDR1 and CDR2 sequences are SGHTA and FQGNSA. The CDR3 is 15 residues long.

Remarks on this clone: A single base is all that separates this from a far larger clone, so a read error is likely. The rearrangement joins TRBV6-4 to TRBJ2-1, with D tentatively TRBD1 (5 bases). V gave up 3 bases and J gave up 5 bases, with 8 bases separating them. There are 13 residues in the CDR3. Germline V gene data show CDR1 as MRHNA and CDR2 as SNTAGT. For the CDR3, the DNA is TGTGCCAGCAGTGAACAGGAAAACAATGAGCAGTTCTTC. It translates to CASSEQENNEQFF.

The rearrangement links TRBV18 to TRBJ1-3; possible D gene TRBD1, 6 bases. This CDR3 comprises 16 residues. CDR1 is KGHSH, CDR2 LQKENI, per germline. The V and J ends lost 3 bases and 0 bases respectively, with 12 bases between them. CDR3 residues: CASSPGQSYSGNTIYF. Here the CDR3 DNA reads TGTGCCAGCTCACCCGGACAGTCCTACTCTGGAAACACCATATATTTT.